This T cell receptor (beta chain) was profiled in a study of human T cells and chemical hapten exposure. Attachment of unique molecular identifiers to individual cDNA molecules was performed in the library. TCRdb reprocessed the RACE reads via MiXCR and lists one record per CDR3 protein. The table shows around 130,000 distinct CDR3 sequences, with 8.5% to 9.5% occurring only once. Remarks on this clonotype: The target antigen is unknown.

Study conclusions and caveats: TCRs at high frequency, those above 1 in 1000, did not change with DPC sensitization.

The time point: healthy volunteer bleed at 2 weeks. Total RNA was isolated from unfractionated whole blood. This CDR3 spans 16 amino acids. The trim removed 4 bases at V and 0 bases at J, leaving 3 bases unmatched. Germline assignment: CDR1 SEHNR and CDR2 FQNEAQ (reference sequence). The sample consisted of whole blood. V and J are TRBV7-9 and TRBJ2-4; 10 nucleotides line up with TRBD2. The sequence derives from a male donor in good health. Some clones in this sample may be carry-over from other donors' samples. The DNA of the CDR3 is TGTGCCAGCAGCTCTGGACTAGCGGTAGCCAAAAACATTCAGTACTTC. Protein sequence: CASSSGLAVAKNIQYF.